The present entry profiles one T cell receptor beta chain with its context. Profiled with immunoSEQ multiplex PCR; TCRdb holds only in-frame clones, not every one. The sample yields 85,000 to 95,000 clones, around 96% seen once. The record originates from a study of cytomegalovirus exposure and HLA in healthy donors. Losses at the gene ends were 8 bases for V and 4 bases for J; bases not matched to a gene: 7. Looked up from germline, CDR1 is LNHDA and CDR2 is SQIVND (reference sequence). CDR3 length: 13 residues. The rearrangement links TRBV19 to TRBJ1-1, with 7 nucleotides matching TRBD1. This receptor was taken from a young man in good health and CMV-seronegative. Sequencing was done on a sample of PBMCs. Written as DNA, the CDR3 is TGTGCCAGTTACGACAGGGATGGCACTGAAGCTTTCTTT. The encoded protein is CASYDRDGTEAFF. Full variable domain (remainder filled in from reference TRBV19 and TRBJ1-1): DGGITQSPKYLFRKEGQNVTLSCEQNLNHDAMYWYRQDPGQGLRLIYYSQIVNDFQKGDIAEGYSVSREKKESFPLTVTSAQKNPTAFYLCASYDRDGTEAFFGQGTRLTVV.